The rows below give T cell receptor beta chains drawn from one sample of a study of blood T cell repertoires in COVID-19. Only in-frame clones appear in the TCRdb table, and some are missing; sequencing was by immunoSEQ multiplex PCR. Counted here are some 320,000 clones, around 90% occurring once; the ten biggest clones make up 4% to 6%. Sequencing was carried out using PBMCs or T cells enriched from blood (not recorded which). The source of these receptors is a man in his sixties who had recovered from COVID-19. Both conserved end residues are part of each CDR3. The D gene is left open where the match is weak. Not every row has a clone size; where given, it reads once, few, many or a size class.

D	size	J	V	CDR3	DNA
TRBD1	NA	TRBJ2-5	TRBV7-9	CASSSGDRAGGTQYF	TGTGCCAGCAGCTCCGGGGACAGGGCCGGTGGGACCCAGTACTTC
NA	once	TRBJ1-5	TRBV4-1	CASSQEVRRAGAQHF	TGCGCCAGCAGCCAAGAGGTCCGCCGAGCAGGGGCCCAGCATTTT
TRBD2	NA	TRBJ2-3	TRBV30	CAWSWAGGSTDTQYF	TGTGCCTGGAGTTGGGCGGGGGGGAGCACAGATACGCAGTATTTT
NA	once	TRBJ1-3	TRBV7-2	CASSLDTGFPGNTIYF	TGTGCCAGCAGCTTAGATACAGGGTTCCCTGGAAACACCATATATTTT
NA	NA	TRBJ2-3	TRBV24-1	CATSPRDTSTDTQYF	TGTGCCACCTCCCCCCGGGACACGAGCACAGATACGCAGTATTTT
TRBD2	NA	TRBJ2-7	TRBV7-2	CASSLGREREHYEQYF	TGTGCCAGCAGCTTAGGTCGTGAGCGGGAGCATTACGAGCAGTACTTC
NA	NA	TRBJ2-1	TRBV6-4	CASGKQGSSSYNEQFF	TGTGCCAGCGGAAAGCAGGGTTCGAGCTCCTACAATGAGCAGTTCTTC
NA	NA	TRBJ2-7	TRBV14	CASSPGHPYEQYF	TGTGCCAGCAGCCCGGGACATCCCTACGAGCAGTACTTC
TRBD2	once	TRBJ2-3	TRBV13	CASSPQTSGLLDTQYF	TGTGCCAGCAGCCCTCAGACTAGCGGCCTTTTGGATACGCAGTATTTT
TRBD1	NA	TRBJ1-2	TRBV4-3	CASSQLRQGANYGYTF	TGCGCCAGCAGCCAGCTTCGGCAGGGGGCAAACTATGGCTACACCTTC
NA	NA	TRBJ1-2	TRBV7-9	CASNLIIGGGGYTF	TGTGCCAGCAATTTAATCATCGGGGGAGGCGGCTACACCTTC
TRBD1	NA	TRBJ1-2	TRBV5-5	CASSLSTGGGYTF	TGTGCCAGCAGTTTGTCGACAGGGGGTGGCTACACCTTC
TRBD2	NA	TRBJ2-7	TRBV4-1	CASSHRVSGRGIREQYF	TGCGCCAGCAGCCATCGGGTTAGCGGGAGAGGAATACGCGAGCAGTACTTC
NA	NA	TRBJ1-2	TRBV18	CASSPGPDNYGYTF	TGTGCCAGCTCACCAGGGCCGGATAACTATGGCTACACCTTC
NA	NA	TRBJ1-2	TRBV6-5	CASRPDAGVGYTF	TGTGCCAGCAGGCCCGACGCCGGAGTCGGCTACACCTTC
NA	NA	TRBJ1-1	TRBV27	CASSLTSPGVMNTEAFF	TGTGCCAGCAGTTTGACTTCTCCAGGGGTAATGAACACTGAAGCTTTCTTT
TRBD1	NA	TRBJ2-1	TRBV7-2	CASSFDRGTYNEQFF	TGTGCCAGCAGCTTCGACAGGGGAACCTACAATGAGCAGTTCTTC
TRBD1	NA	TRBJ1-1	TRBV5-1	CASRLGQMNTEAFF	TGCGCCAGCAGACTGGGACAGATGAACACTGAAGCTTTCTTT
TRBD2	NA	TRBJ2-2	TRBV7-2	CASSSIAGGITRELFF	TGTGCCAGCAGCTCTATAGCGGGAGGGATCACCCGGGAGCTGTTTTTT
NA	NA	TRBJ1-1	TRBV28	CASSTSVTEAFF	TGTGCCAGCAGCACAAGCGTCACTGAAGCTTTCTTT
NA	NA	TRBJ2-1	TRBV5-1	CASSGQGLAAYNEQFF	TGCGCCAGCAGCGGACAGGGACTAGCCGCCTACAATGAGCAGTTCTTC
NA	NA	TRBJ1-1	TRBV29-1	CSVSPRELGTEAFF	TGCAGCGTCTCCCCTCGGGAACTGGGGACTGAAGCTTTCTTT
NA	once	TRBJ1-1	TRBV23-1	CASRTTSGQSPWFLVDTEAFF	TGCGCCAGCAGAACAACGTCAGGACAGAGCCCTTGGTTCCTAGTGGACACTGAAGCTTTCTTT
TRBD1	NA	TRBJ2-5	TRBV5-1	CASSLDVGQGPETQYF	TGCGCCAGCAGCTTGGATGTCGGACAGGGACCTGAGACCCAGTACTTC
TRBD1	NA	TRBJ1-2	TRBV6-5	CASSNTGEPYGYTF	TGTGCCAGCAGCAATACAGGGGAGCCCTATGGCTACACCTTC
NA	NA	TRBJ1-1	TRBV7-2	CASSLERSEAFF	TGTGCCAGCAGCTTAGAACGTAGTGAAGCTTTCTTT
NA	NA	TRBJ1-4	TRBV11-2	CASSSDRNEKLFF	TGTGCCAGCAGCTCGGACAGAAATGAAAAACTGTTTTTT
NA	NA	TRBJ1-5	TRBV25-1	CASIEGGFPSNQPQHF	TGTGCCAGCATCGAGGGTGGCTTTCCTAGCAATCAGCCCCAGCATTTT
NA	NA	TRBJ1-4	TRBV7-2	CASKRGGNEKLFF	TGTGCCAGCAAGAGGGGGGGAAACGAAAAACTGTTTTTT